This T cell receptor beta chain emerged from a study of blood T cell repertoires in COVID-19. After removal of 0 bases from V and 8 bases from J, the junction contained 4 bases not matched to a gene. There are 14 residues in the CDR3. Germline V gene data show CDR1 as SQVTM and CDR2 as ANQGSEA. TCRdb keeps only in-frame clones here, not all; method: immunoSEQ multiplex PCR. The table lists about 140,000 clones, under 85% of them singletons. This chain links TRBV29-1 with TRBJ2-1; TRBD2 matches at 10 bases. Specimen: peripheral blood. The receptor's source is a human donor in a cohort sampled during active COVID-19. The CDR3 here is CSVEDEREGHEQFF. The CDR3 DNA reads as TGCAGCGTTGAAGATGAGCGGGAGGGCCATGAGCAGTTCTTC.